This record looks at one TCR beta chain sequence and its context. Its antigen is still unknown. Per-base quality was not reported, and no clone a single base away is much larger than it. This specimen belongs to a study of chemoradiotherapy in HPV16-positive cancers (dated by TCRdb to between 2022 and 2023). Describing the broader study: Using functional T-cell assays on cells from two HPV16-positive patients, the researchers defined candidate HPV-specific T-cell clones and common TCR motifs. The study asked whether T-cell immunity to the HPV oncoproteins E6 and E7 changes during chemoradiotherapy and whether this immunity affects survival. The candidate HPV-specific TCRs and motifs were subsequently tracked in TCR repertoires obtained from roughly 90 patients with HPV-related cancers. What the research found in general, with its limitations: The survival association was reported for HPV16-positive patients, and the functional definition of HPV-specific T cells was derived from only a couple of HPV16-positive patients. Expansion of candidate HPV-specific clones and E7-related TCR motifs was observed in the tumor microenvironment during treatment, whereas no such expansion was observed for non-HPV-specific T cells. Improved recurrence-free survival in HPV16-positive patients was associated with expansion of HPV-responsive T cells during chemoradiotherapy.

Library generation was performed with the immunoSEQ multiplex PCR assay. TCRdb obtained this table from immuneACCESS and retained in-frame rearrangements with V and J assigned. These tables miss some clones; where compared with another copy, unresolved V genes account for less than half of the shortfall, and the remainder is unexplained. Recorded for this sample are about 21,000 clones; roughly 86% of them occurred a single time. The ten largest clones capture 2% to 2.5% of the sample. From its cysteine to its phenylalanine, the CDR3 spans 17 amino acids. Only the CDR3 region is kept as DNA, spanning 51 bases read in frame from base 1. CDR1 and CDR2, per the germline V gene, are SGHVS and FQNEAQ. Trimming leaves V shorter by 5 bases and J shorter by 2 bases, with the junction holding 6 bases beyond the gene matches. Repertoires were sampled multiple times during chemoradiotherapy, which allowed clonal expansion in the tumor microenvironment to be followed.

The source is a human donor with HPV-associated anogenital cancer. Recombination linked TRBV7-8 to TRBJ2-3; the central 14 bases match TRBD2. Sequenced here: blood, sampled from a patient who underwent chemoradiotherapy. The nucleotide sequence is TGTGCCAGCAGCCCGGGACTAGCGGGAGACTTCACAGATACGCAGTATTTT. It translates to CASSPGLAGDFTDTQYF.